These 14 T cell receptor beta chains were all obtained from the same sample, sequenced in a study of T-cell memory formation after mild COVID-19. MiXCR was run by TCRdb on the 5' RACE reads, yielding one entry per CDR3 protein. The table includes under 450,000 distinct CDR3 sequences, around a quarter detected once. Specimen: PBMCs or a T cell subset sorted from them (not recorded which). The receptors here all came from an adult woman who had mild COVID-19 (a few samples of this study predate the infection). Cell type and time point are not known.

This chain joins TRBV27 and TRBJ2-1; 7 nucleotides align to TRBD1. Losses at the gene ends were 7 bases for V and 7 bases for J; bases not matched to a gene: 13. The CDR3 is 15 amino acids. CDR1 and CDR2 (germline): MNHEY, SMNVEV (reference sequence). This CDR3 reads CASNPGTAPWNEQFF. As DNA, the CDR3 is TGTGCCAGCAATCCCGGGACAGCCCCTTGGAATGAGCAGTTCTTC.

This clonotype appeared a few times. This chain uses TRBV6-1 with TRBJ2-5; 9 bases fit TRBD2. CDR3 length: 15 amino acids. With 4 bases clipped from V and 1 base from J, the junction kept 4 bases outside the gene matches. Per germline, CDR1 MNHNS and CDR2 SASEGT. The CDR3 nucleotides read TGTGCCAGCAGTGTAGCGGGGGTACTCCAAGAGACCCAGTACTTC. It translates to CASSVAGVLQETQYF.

In this sample, this clonotype turned up a few times. The V call is TRBV27, the J call TRBJ2-7; D is perhaps TRBD1 (6 bases). The CDR3 is 15 residues long. Germline V gene lookup returns CDR1 MNHEY and CDR2 SMNVEV (reference sequence). V was clipped by 6 bases and J by 0 bases, with 15 bases between them. CDR3 sequence: CASSARGWDSYEQYF. CDR3 coding DNA: TGTGCCAGCAGCGCGAGGGGGTGGGACTCCTACGAGCAGTACTTC.

In its sample, this clonotype was seen a few times. The chain carries TRBV9 and TRBJ2-5, with D tentatively TRBD1 or TRBD2 (5 bases each). The CDR3 runs 18 residues. CDR1 and CDR2 (germline): SGDLS, YYNGEE. With 3 bases removed from V and 0 bases from J, the gap between germline ends came to 21 bases. Here the CDR3 reads CASSAGWDDLWYQETQYF. Written as DNA, the CDR3 is TGTGCCAGCAGCGCAGGGTGGGACGACTTGTGGTACCAAGAGACCCAGTACTTC.

A few counts support this clonotype. CDR3 sequence reads: CASSPNGAGAVQETQYF. The CDR3 coding sequence is TGTGCCAGCAGCCCAAATGGGGCGGGGGCCGTCCAAGAGACCCAGTACTTC. The chain couples TRBV7-3 to TRBJ2-5; D perhaps matches TRBD2 (7 bases). The germline CDR1 and CDR2 sequences are SGHTA and FQGTGA. There are 17 residues in the CDR3. V lost 5 bases, J lost 1 base, and 20 bases lay in between.

This chain connects TRBV19 to TRBJ1-5; the D is unclear. CDR3 length: 14 residues. The V end lost 6 bases, the J end lost 0 bases, and 9 bases lay between the germline ends. Per the germline V gene, CDR1 is LNHDA and CDR2 is SQIVND (reference sequence). CDR3 sequence: CASRGVYSNQPQHF. The CDR3 DNA is TGTGCCAGTAGAGGAGTCTATAGCAATCAGCCCCAGCATTTT.

The chain combines TRBV6-6 with TRBJ1-1, with D tentatively TRBD1 (5 bases). In germline, CDR1 is MNHNY, CDR2 SVGAGI (reference sequence). Trimming removed 7 bases from V and 4 bases from J, with 7 bases in between. The CDR3 extends over 11 amino acids. The CDR3 DNA is TGTGCCAGCACTCAGGGCACTGAAGCTTTCTTT. It is translated as CASTQGTEAFF.

The rearrangement uses TRBV7-9 and TRBJ2-7; no definite D call. This CDR3 comprises 13 residues. The V and J ends lost 6 bases and 6 bases respectively, with 15 bases between them. Germline CDR1 SEHNR, CDR2 FQNEAQ (reference sequence). The chain's CDR3 is CASSFGPLAEQYF. DNA for the CDR3: TGTGCCAGCAGTTTCGGACCCCTGGCCGAGCAGTACTTC.

The chain uses TRBV29-1 and TRBJ2-1; a weak D match, TRBD2 (6 bases). Germline V gene sequence: CDR1 SQVTM, CDR2 ANQGSEA. CDR3 size: 14 residues. The V and J ends lost 4 bases and 9 bases respectively, with 19 bases between them. Written as DNA, the CDR3 is TGCAGCGTTGTATCGGGAGAGGGTTACGGTGAGCAGTTCTTC. Its translation: CSVVSGEGYGEQFF.

There are a few counts of this clonotype. V gene TRBV4-3 combines with J gene TRBJ2-5, with 11 bases lining up with TRBD1. Unmatched junction bases numbered 4, after V lost 0 bases and J lost 4 bases. CDR1 LGHNA and CDR2 YSLEER come from the germline V gene. The CDR3 loop spans 16 amino acids. CDR3 DNA: TGCGCCAGCAGCCAAGATTGGACAGGGGGCACAGAGACCCAGTACTTC. It codes for CASSQDWTGGTETQYF.

The chain's CDR3 is CASTPYVLAGHNEQFF. CDR3 in DNA: TGTGCCAGCACCCCGTACGTCCTAGCGGGCCACAATGAGCAGTTCTTC. The chain recombines TRBV6-1 with TRBJ2-1, with TRBD2 identical over 8 bases. This CDR3 is built from 16 residues. Germline CDR1 reads MNHNS; CDR2 reads SASEGT. Trimming took 7 bases from V and 5 from J; bases not matched to a gene: 13.

This clonotype has just a few counts. The rearrangement links TRBV7-9 to TRBJ1-1; D unresolved. Germline V gene data show CDR1 as SEHNR and CDR2 as FQNEAQ (reference sequence). Between the trimmed V and J ends, which lost 1 base and 1 base, there was a span of 10 bases. The length of the CDR3 is 15 residues. CDR3: CASSLGGLANTEAFF. Here the CDR3 DNA reads TGTGCCAGCAGCTTAGGAGGGTTGGCGAACACTGAAGCTTTCTTT.

The V and J genes are TRBV5-1 and TRBJ2-7, with 10 nucleotides matching TRBD1. Germline V gene data show CDR1 as SGHRS and CDR2 as YFSETQ. With 0 bases clipped from V and 6 bases from J, the junction kept 12 bases outside the gene matches. The CDR3 spans 17 residues. CDR3 sequence reads: CASSLAPPGQGVGEQYF. CDR3 coding DNA: TGCGCCAGCAGCTTGGCCCCCCCTGGACAGGGGGTGGGCGAGCAGTACTTC. The variable domain in full, with the rest retrieved from reference TRBV5-1 and TRBJ2-7, is KAGVTQTPRYLIKTRGQQVTLSCSPISGHRSVSWYQQTPGQGLQFLFEYFSETQRNKGNFPGRFSGRQFSNSRSEMNVSTLELGDSALYLCASSLAPPGQGVGEQYFGPGTRLTVT.

The V and J genes are TRBV21-1 and TRBJ2-3; the D call TRBD2 from the table was never checked on the DNA. TRBV21-1 counts as a pseudogene. This CDR3 spans 16 amino acids. Written as DNA, the CDR3 is TGTGCCAGCAGCACCGCGGGACTAGAAATAGTAGCTACGCAGTATTTT. Encoded protein: CASSTAGLEIVATQYF.